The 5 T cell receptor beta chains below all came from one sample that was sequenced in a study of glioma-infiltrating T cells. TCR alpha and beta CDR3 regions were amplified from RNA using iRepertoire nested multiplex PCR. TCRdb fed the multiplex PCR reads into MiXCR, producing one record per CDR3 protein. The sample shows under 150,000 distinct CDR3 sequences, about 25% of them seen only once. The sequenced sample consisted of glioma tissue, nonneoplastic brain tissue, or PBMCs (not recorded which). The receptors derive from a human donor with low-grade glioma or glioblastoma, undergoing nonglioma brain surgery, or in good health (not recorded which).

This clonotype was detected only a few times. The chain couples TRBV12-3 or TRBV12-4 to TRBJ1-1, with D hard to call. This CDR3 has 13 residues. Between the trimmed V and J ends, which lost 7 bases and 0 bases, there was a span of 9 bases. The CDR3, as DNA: TGTGCCAGCACCCCCTACGTGAACACTGAAGCTTTCTTT. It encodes CASTPYVNTEAFF.

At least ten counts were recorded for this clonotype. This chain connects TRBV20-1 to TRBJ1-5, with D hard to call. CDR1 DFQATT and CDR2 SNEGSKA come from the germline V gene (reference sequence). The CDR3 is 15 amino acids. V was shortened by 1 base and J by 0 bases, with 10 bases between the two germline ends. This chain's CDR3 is CSARVLHNSNQPQHF. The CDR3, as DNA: TGCAGTGCTAGAGTTTTACACAATAGCAATCAGCCCCAGCATTTT.

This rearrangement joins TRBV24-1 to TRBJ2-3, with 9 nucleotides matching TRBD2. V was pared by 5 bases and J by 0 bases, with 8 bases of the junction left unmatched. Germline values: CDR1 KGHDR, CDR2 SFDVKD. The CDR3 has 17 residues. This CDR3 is CATSVRGGRGSTDTQYF. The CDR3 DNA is TGTGCCACCAGTGTGCGGGGGGGCAGAGGGAGCACAGATACGCAGTATTTT.

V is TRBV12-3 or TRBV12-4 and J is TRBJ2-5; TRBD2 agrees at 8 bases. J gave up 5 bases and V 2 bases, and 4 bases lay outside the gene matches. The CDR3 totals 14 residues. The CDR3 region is CASSLTAGEETQYF. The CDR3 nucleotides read TGTGCCAGCAGTTTAACAGCGGGGGAGGAGACCCAGTACTTC.

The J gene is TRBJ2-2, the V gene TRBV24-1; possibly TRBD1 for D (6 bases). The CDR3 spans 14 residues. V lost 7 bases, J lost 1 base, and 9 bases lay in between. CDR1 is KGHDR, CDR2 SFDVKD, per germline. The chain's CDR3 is CATRGAGNTGELFF. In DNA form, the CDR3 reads TGTGCCACCAGGGGGGCAGGGAACACCGGGGAGCTGTTTTTT.